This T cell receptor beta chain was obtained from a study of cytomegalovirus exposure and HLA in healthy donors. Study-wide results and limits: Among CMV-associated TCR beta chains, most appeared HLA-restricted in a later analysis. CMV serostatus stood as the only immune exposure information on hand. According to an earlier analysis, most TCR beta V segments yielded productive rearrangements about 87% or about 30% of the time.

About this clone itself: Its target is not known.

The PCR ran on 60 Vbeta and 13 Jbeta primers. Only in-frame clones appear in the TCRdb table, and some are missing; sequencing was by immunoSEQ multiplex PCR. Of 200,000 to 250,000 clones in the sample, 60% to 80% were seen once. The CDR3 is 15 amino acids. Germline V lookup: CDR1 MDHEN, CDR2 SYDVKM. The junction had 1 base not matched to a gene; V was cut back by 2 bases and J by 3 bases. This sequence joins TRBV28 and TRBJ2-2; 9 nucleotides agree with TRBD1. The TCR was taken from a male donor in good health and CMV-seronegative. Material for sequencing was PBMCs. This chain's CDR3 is CASSLRDRDTGELFF. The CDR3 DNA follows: TGTGCCAGCAGTTTACGGGACAGGGACACCGGGGAGCTGTTTTTT.